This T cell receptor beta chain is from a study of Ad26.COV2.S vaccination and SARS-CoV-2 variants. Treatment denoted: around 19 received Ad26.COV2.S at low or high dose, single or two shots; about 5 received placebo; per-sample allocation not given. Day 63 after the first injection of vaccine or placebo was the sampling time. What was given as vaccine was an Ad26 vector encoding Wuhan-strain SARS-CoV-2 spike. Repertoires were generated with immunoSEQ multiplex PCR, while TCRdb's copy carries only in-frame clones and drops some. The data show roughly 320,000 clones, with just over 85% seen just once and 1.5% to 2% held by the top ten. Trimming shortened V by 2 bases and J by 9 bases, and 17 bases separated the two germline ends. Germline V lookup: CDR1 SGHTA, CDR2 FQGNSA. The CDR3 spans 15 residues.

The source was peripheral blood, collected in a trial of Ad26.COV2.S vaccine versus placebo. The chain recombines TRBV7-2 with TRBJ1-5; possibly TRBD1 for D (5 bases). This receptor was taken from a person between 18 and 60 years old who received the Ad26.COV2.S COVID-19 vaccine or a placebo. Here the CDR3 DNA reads TGTGCCAGCAGCTTAAGCCGCGAGGGACCCGGGCCCCAGCATTTT. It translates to CASSLSREGPGPQHF.